This T cell receptor (beta chain) was recovered during a study of regulatory T cells in long-lasting Graves disease. The study, taken as a whole, reports: Favoring TRBV28, TRBJ1-2 and TRBJ2-5 was a feature seen in persistent disease.

J was trimmed by 0 bases and V by 4 bases; bases with no gene match: 4. The CDR3 has 16 residues. Germline lookup yields CDR1 KGHDR and CDR2 SFDVKD. The authors built TCR beta libraries using iRepertoire HTBI primers and Arm-PCR of CDR3 regions. MiXCR, run by TCRdb on the multiplex PCR reads, gives a single entry per CDR3 protein. This sample carries roughly 560,000 distinct CDR3 sequences, about 16% of them seen once, and the ten largest clones take around 25%. On this clonotype itself: The target antigen is unknown.

Sample time point: newly diagnosed GD, antithyroid drugs for less than 3 months. RNA from PBMCs was the source of the TCR library. The sample was also linked to a second study, of T cells in Graves' hyperthyroidism and ophthalmopathy.

This specimen consisted of peripheral blood mononuclear cells (PBMCs), obtained at new diagnosis, from a patient treated with antithyroid drugs. The receptor comes from a woman aged 35 to 60 with Graves disease. The V gene is TRBV24-1, the J gene TRBJ2-3; 9 bases are a match to TRBD2. DNA of the CDR3: TGTGCCACCAGTGAGAGCGGGGGGCCTAGCACAGATACGCAGTATTTT. This codes for CATSESGGPSTDTQYF.